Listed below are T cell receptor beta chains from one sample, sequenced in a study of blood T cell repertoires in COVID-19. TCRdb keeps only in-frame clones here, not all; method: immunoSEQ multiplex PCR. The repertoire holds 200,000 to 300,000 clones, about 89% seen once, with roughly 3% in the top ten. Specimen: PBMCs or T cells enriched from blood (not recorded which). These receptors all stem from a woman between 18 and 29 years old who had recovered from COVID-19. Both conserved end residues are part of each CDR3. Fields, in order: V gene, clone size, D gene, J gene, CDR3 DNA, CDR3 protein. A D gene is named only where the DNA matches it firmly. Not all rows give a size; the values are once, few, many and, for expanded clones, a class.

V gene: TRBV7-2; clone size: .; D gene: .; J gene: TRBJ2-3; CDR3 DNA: TGTGCCAGCAGCTTCTTAACAGATACGCAGTATTTT; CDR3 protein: CASSFLTDTQYF
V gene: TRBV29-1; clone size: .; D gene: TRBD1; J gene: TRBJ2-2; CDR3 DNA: TGCAGCGTTGAAGAATCGGGGACAGGCACCGGGGAGCTGTTTTTT; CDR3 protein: CSVEESGTGTGELFF
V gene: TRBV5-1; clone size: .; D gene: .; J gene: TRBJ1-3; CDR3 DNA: TGCGCCAGCAGCCTAACAGGGACCCTCGCTGGAAACACCATATATTTT; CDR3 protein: CASSLTGTLAGNTIYF
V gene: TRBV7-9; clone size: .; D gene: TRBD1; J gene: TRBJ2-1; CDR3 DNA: TGTGCCAGCAGTTCGACGGGACAGGGGGCCAATGAGCAGTTCTTC; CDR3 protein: CASSSTGQGANEQFF
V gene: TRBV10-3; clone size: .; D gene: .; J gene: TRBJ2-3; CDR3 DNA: TGTGCCATCAGTGAAGGCAGGGGCACAGATACGCAGTATTTT; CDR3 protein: CAISEGRGTDTQYF
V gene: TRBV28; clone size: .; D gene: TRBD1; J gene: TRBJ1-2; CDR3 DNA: TGTGCCAGCTTGCAGGGGGCTAACTATGGCTACACCTTC; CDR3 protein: CASLQGANYGYTF
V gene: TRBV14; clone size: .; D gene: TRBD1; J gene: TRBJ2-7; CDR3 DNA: TGTGCCAGCAGCCAGGAGGGGACAGGGGAGTCCTACGAGCAGTACTTC; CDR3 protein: CASSQEGTGESYEQYF
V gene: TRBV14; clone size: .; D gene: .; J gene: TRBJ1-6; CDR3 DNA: TGTGCCAGCAGCCAAGATCTCAGCTCCTATAATTCACCCCTCCACTTT; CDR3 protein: CASSQDLSSYNSPLHF
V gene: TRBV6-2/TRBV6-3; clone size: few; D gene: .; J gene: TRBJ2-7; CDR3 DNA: TGTGCCAGCAGTATCGGGACATCTAAGGGCCACGAGCAGTACTTC; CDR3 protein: CASSIGTSKGHEQYF
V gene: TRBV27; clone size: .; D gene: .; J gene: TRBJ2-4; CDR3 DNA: TGTGCCAGCAGTTTTTATGGCTCAGGGGCCAAAAACATTCAGTACTTC; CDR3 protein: CASSFYGSGAKNIQYF
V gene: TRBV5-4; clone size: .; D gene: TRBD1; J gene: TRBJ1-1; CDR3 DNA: TGTGCCAGCAGCTTGGCCGGGACAGGGGGGAACACTGAAGCTTTCTTT; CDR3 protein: CASSLAGTGGNTEAFF
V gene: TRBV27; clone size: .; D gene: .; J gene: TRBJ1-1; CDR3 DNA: TGTGCCAGCATAAAGTTGGGCCCGTCGGGGGTGACTGAAGCTTTCTTT; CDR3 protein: CASIKLGPSGVTEAFF
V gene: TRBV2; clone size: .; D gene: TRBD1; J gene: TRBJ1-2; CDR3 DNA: TGTGCCAGCACCCTCACTTGGACAGGGAACTATGGCTACACCTTC; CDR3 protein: CASTLTWTGNYGYTF
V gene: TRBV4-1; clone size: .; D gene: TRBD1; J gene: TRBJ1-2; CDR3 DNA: TGCGCCAGCAGCCAAGATCTGTTGGGGACAGGGAGTTTTGGTGGCTACACCTTC; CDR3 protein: CASSQDLLGTGSFGGYTF
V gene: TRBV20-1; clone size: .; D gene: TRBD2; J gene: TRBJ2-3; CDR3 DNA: TGCAGTGCTAGTGACCGACTAGCGGGGATCACAGATACGCAGTATTTT; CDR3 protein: CSASDRLAGITDTQYF
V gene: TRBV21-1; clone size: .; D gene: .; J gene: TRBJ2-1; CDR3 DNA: TGTGCCAGCAGCCGGCGCGGAGACTCGTGGTCCAAGCGCCCCTACAATGAGCAGTTCTTC; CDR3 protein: CASSRRGDSWSKRPYNEQFF
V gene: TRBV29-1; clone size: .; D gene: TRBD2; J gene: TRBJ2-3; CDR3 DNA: TGCAGCGTCGTAGCGGGAGTAACCTACACAGATACGCAGTATTTT; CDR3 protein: CSVVAGVTYTDTQYF
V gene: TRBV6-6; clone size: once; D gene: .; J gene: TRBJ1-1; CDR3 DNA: TGTGCCAGCAGTTACGGGCGGGGGAGCACTGAAGCTTTCTTT; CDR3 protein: CASSYGRGSTEAFF
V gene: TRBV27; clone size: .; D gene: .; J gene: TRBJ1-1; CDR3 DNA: TGTGCCAGCAGCTCCGAGGGGGTCGGGAATTACACTGAAGCTTTCTTT; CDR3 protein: CASSSEGVGNYTEAFF
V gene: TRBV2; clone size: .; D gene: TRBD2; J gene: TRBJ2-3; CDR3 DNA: TGTGCCAGCACCAAGGGACTAGCGGGAGGCCGATTAATAGATACGCAGTATTTT; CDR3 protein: CASTKGLAGGRLIDTQYF
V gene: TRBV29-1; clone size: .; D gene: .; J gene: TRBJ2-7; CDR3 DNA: TGCAGCGTTGAGACAGGCGACTACGAGCAGTACTTC; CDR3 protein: CSVETGDYEQYF
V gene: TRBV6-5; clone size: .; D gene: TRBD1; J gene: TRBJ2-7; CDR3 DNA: TGTGCCAGCAGTTACTCGATAGGACAGGGGTTCTACGAGCAGTACTTC; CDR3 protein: CASSYSIGQGFYEQYF
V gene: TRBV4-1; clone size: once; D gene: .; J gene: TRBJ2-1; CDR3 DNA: TGCGCCAGCAGCGCAGGGGGGACTCCGGAGTTCTTC; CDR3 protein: CASSAGGTPEFF
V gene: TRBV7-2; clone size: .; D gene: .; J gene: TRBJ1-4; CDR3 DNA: TGTGCCAGCAGACGGTCCGCAACTAATGAAAAACTGTTTTTT; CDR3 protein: CASRRSATNEKLFF
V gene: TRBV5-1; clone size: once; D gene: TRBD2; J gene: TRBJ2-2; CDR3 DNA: TGCGCCAGCAGCGAATATCCGGGACTAGCCTCCCCCGGGGAGCTGTTTTTT; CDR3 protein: CASSEYPGLASPGELFF
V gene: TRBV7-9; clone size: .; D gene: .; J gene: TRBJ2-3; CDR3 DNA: TGTGCCAGCAGCAGACTAGCAGATACGCAGTATTTT; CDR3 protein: CASSRLADTQYF
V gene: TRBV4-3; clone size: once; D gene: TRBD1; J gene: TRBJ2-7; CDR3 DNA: TGCGCCAGCAGCCAGACAGGGTCCTCCTACGAGCAGTACTTC; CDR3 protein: CASSQTGSSYEQYF
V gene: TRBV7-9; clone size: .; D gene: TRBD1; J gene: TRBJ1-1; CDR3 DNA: TGTGCCAGCAGCTTTTCCGGGACAGAATACTCTGAAGCTTTCTTT; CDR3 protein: CASSFSGTEYSEAFF